The T cell receptor beta chain described here comes from a study of early T cells in non-severe SARS-CoV-2 infection. Whole-study context: Sequencing of bulk RNA from unsorted whole blood was done, without chain pairing. General study findings and limits: Matching against VDJdb likely underestimated virus-specific expansions, favoring anti-spike CD8.

This clonotype was counted at least ten times. The antigen is unknown. V lost 6 bases to trimming and J lost 3 bases, with 11 bases between them. The CDR3 length is 13 residues. The TCR library protocol attached unique molecular identifiers to the individual cDNA molecules. TCRdb re-called the 5' RACE reads through MiXCR, storing one row per CDR3 protein. Of 70,000 or so distinct CDR3 sequences listed, about an eighth were seen once; the top ten hold over 0.95%. The clonotype originates from an adult who was a healthcare worker with PCR-confirmed SARS-CoV-2 infection or an uninfected control (not recorded which). The gene calls are TRBV12-3 or TRBV12-4 and TRBJ1-1; D possibly corresponds to TRBD1 (5 bases). The specimen sequenced was whole blood. The CDR3 reads CASRGGWDTEAFF. CDR3 nucleotides: TGTGCCAGCAGGGGGGGTTGGGACACTGAAGCTTTCTTT.